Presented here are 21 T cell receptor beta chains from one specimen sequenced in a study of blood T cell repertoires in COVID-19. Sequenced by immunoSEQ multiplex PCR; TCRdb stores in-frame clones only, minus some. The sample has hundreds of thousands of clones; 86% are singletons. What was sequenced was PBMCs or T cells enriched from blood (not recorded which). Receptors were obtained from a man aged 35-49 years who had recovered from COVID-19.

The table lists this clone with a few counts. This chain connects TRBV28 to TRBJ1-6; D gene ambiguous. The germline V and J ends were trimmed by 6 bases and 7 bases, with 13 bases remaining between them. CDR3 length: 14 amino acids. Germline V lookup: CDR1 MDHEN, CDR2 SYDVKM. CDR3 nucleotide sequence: TGTGCCAGCAGGGCCCAGAGGTCGAATTCACCCCTCCACTTT. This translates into CASRAQRSNSPLHF.

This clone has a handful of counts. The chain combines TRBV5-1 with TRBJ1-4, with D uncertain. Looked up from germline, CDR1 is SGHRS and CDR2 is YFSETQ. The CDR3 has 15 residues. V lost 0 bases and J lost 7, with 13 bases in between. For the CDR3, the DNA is TGCGCCAGCAGCTTGGAGCGCCGGGAGGGTGAAAAACTGTTTTTT. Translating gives CASSLERREGEKLFF.

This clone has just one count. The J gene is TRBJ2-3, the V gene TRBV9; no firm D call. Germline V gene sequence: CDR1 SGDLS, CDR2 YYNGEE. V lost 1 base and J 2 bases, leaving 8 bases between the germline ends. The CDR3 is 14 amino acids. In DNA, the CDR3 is TGTGCCAGCAGCGTAAACACGTACACAGATACGCAGTATTTT. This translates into CASSVNTYTDTQYF. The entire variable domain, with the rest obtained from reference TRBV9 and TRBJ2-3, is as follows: DSGVTQTPKHLITATGQRVTLRCSPRSGDLSVYWYQQSLDQGLQFLIQYYNGEERAKGNILERFSAQQFPDLHSELNLSSLELGDSALYFCASSVNTYTDTQYFGPGTRLTVL.

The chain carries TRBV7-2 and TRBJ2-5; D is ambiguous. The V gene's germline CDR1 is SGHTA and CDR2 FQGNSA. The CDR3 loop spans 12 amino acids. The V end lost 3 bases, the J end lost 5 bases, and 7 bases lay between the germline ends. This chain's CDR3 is CASSFVRETQYF. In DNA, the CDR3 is TGTGCCAGCAGCTTTGTTCGGGAGACCCAGTACTTC.

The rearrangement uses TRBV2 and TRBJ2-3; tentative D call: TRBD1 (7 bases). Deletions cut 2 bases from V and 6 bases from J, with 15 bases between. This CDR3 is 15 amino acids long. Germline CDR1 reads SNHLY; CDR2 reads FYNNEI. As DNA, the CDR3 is TGTGCCAGCAGTGAATTTAGCTCAGGGGGGGATACGCAGTATTTT. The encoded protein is CASSEFSSGGDTQYF. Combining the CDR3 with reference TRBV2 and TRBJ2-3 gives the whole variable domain EPEVTQTPSHQVTQMGQEVILRCVPISNHLYFYWYRQILGQKVEFLVSFYNNEISEKSEIFDDQFSVERPDGSNFTLKIRSTKLEDSAMYFCASSEFSSGGDTQYFGPGTRLTVL.

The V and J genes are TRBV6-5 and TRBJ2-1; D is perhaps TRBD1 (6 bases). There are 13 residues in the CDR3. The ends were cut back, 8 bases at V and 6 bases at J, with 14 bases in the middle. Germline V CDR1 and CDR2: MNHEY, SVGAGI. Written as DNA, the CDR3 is TGTGCCAGCCACAGGGCGCCGGGCAATGAGCAGTTCTTC. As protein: CASHRAPGNEQFF.

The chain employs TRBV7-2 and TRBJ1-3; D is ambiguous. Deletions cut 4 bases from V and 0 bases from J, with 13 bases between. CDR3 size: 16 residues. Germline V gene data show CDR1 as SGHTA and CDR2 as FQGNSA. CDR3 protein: CASSWSGGNSGNTIYF. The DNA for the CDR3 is TGTGCCAGCAGCTGGAGCGGCGGAAACTCTGGAAACACCATATATTTT.

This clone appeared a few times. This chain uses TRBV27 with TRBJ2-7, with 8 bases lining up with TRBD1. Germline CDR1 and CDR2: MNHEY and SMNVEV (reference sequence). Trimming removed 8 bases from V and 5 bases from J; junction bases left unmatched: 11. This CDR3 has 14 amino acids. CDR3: CASGTRGRENEQYF. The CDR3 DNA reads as TGTGCCAGCGGTACCAGGGGGCGCGAGAACGAGCAGTACTTC.

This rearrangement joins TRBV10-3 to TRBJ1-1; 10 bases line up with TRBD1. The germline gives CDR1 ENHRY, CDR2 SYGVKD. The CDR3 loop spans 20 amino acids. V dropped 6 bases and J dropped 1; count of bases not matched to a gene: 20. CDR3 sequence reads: CAISKPGQGIPFNGNTEAFF. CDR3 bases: TGTGCCATCAGCAAACCGGGACAGGGGATCCCTTTTAATGGGAACACTGAAGCTTTCTTT.

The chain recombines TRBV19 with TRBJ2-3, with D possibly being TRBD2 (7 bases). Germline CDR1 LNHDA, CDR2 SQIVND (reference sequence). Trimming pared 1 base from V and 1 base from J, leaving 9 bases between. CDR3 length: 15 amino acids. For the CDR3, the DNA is TGTGCCAGTAGTATAGCGGGGGGCGGCACAGATACGCAGTATTTT. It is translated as CASSIAGGGTDTQYF. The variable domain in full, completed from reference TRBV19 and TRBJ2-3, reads DGGITQSPKYLFRKEGQNVTLSCEQNLNHDAMYWYRQDPGQGLRLIYYSQIVNDFQKGDIAEGYSVSREKKESFPLTVTSAQKNPTAFYLCASSIAGGGTDTQYFGPGTRLTVL.

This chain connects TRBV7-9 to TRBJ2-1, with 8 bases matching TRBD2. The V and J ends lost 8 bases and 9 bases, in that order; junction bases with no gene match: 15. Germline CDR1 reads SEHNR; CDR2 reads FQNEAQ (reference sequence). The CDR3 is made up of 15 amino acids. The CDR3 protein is CASRRDGGRISEQFF. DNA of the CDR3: TGTGCCAGCCGGCGTGACGGCGGGAGGATAAGTGAGCAGTTCTTC. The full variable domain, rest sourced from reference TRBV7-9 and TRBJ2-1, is DTGVSQNPRHKITKRGQNVTFRCDPISEHNRLYWYRQTLGQGPEFLTYFQNEAQLEKSRLLSDRFSAERPKGSFSTLEIQRTEQGDSAMYLCASRRDGGRISEQFFGPGTRLTVL.

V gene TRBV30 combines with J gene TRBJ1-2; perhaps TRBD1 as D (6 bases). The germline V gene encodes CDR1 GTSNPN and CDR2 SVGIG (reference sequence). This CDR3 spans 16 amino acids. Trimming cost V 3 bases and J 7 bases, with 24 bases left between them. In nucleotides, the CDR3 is TGTGCCTGGAGATTCGGTAGTCAGGGGTCCGCACCTGGCTACACCTTC. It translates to CAWRFGSQGSAPGYTF.

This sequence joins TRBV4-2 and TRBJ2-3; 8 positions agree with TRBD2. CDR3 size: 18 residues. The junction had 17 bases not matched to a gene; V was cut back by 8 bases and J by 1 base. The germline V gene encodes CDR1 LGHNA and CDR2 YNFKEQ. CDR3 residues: CASSRLESQRGRTDTQYF. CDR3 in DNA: TGTGCCAGCTCCCGACTCGAGAGCCAGCGGGGGCGCACAGATACGCAGTATTTT.

This CDR3 reads CASSGTGTTGELFF. DNA for the CDR3: TGTGCCAGCAGCGGGACAGGGACCACCGGGGAGCTGTTTTTT. The rearrangement links TRBV11-2 to TRBJ2-2; TRBD1 matches 9 bases. After removal of 5 bases from V and 4 bases from J, the junction contained 2 bases not matched to a gene. Germline CDR1 is SGHAT and CDR2 is FQNNGV. There are 14 residues in the CDR3.

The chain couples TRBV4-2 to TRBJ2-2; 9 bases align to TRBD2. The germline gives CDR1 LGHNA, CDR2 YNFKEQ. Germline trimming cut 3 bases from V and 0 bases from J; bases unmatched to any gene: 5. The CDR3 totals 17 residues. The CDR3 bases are TGTGCCAGCAGCCACGCGACTAGCGGACCGAACACCGGGGAGCTGTTTTTT. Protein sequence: CASSHATSGPNTGELFF.

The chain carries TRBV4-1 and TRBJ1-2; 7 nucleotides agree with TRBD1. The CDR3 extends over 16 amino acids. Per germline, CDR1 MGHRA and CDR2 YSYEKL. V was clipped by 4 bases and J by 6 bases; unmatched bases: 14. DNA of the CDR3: TGCGCCAGCAGCCCTACAGGGGTGAAGGGTCTAAATGGCTACACCTTC. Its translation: CASSPTGVKGLNGYTF.

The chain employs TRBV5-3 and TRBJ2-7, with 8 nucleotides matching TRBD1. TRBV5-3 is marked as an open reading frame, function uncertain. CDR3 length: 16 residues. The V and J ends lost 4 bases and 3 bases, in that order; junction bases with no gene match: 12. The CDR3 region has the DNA TGTGCCAGAAGCAAGAAGCTCGGACAGGGAAGCTACGAGCAGTACTTC. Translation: CARSKKLGQGSYEQYF.

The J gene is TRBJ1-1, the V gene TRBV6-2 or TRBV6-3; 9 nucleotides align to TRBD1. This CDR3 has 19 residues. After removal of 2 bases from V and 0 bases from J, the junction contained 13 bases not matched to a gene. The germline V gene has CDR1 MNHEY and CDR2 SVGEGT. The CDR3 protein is CASSYRPSDRGRMNTEAFF. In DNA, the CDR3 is TGTGCCAGCAGTTACCGACCCTCGGACAGGGGTAGAATGAACACTGAAGCTTTCTTT.

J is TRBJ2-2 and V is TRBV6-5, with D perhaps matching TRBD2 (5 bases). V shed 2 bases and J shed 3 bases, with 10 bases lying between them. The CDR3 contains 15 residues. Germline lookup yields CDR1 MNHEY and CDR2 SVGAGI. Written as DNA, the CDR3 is TGTGCCAGCAGTTACGTAGCGCCACACACCGGGGAGCTGTTTTTT. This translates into CASSYVAPHTGELFF.

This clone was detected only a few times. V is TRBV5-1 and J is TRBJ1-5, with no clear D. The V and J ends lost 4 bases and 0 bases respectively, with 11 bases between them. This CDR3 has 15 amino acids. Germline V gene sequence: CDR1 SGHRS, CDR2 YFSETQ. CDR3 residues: CASSQLAGSNQPQHF. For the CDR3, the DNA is TGCGCCAGCAGCCAACTCGCGGGTAGCAATCAGCCCCAGCATTTT. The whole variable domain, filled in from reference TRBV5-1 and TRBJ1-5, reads KAGVTQTPRYLIKTRGQQVTLSCSPISGHRSVSWYQQTPGQGLQFLFEYFSETQRNKGNFPGRFSGRQFSNSRSEMNVSTLELGDSALYLCASSQLAGSNQPQHFGDGTRLSIL.

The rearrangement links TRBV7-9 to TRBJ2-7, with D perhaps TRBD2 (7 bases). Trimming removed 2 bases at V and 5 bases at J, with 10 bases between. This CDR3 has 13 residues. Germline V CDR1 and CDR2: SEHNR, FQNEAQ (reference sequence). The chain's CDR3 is CASSLRGGHEQYF. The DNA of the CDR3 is TGTGCCAGCAGCTTAAGGGGGGGGCACGAGCAGTACTTC.